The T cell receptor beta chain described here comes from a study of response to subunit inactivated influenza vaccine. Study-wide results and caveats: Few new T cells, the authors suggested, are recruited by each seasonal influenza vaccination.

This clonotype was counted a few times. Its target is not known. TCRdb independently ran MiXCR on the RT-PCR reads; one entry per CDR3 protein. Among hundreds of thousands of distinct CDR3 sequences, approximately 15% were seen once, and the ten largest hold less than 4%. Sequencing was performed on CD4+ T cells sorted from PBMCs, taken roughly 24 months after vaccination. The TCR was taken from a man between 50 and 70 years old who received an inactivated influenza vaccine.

The CDR3 loop reads CASSQDLGTGAQPQHF. CDR3 DNA: TGCGCCAGCAGCCAAGATCTAGGGACAGGGGCTCAGCCCCAGCATTTT. V gene TRBV4-3 combines with J gene TRBJ1-5, with 10 bases lining up with TRBD1. V lost 0 bases to trimming and J lost 6 bases; unmatched junction nucleotides: 5. Germline V gene data show CDR1 as LGHNA and CDR2 as YSLEER. The CDR3 spans 16 residues.